This T cell receptor (beta chain) emerged from a study of shared clonotypes between healthy human individuals. Overall study results and limits: Generation probabilities of non-shared clonotypes were lower (relative to those shared by all four donors). Among several donors, roughly 5% of naive CD4 clonotypes were found in common.

This clone has just one count. Its antigen is currently unknown. Naive CD8 cells lacked CD45RO and underwent positive selection for CCR7, leaving out terminally differentiated effector memory CD45RA+ cells. Every subset's genomic DNA went evenly onto several immunoSEQ plates. Assay used: immunoSEQ multiplex PCR; TCRdb lists only in-frame clones, some missing. This sample has hundreds of thousands of clones; around 96% occur once, and the top ten carry less than 0.12%. The sample comprised naive CD8+ T cells sorted from blood. The TCR originated in a woman in her twenties or thirties in good health.

CDR3 amino acids: CASSPWAEGGPLYEQYF. As DNA, the CDR3 is TGTGCCAGCAGCCCGTGGGCGGAGGGAGGGCCTCTATACGAGCAGTACTTC. The chain combines TRBV7-2 with TRBJ2-7; 7 nucleotides line up with TRBD2. Germline-derived CDR1 and CDR2 are SGHTA and FQGNSA. V trimming: 5 bases; J trimming: 4 bases; junction bases outside the gene matches: 17. CDR3 size: 17 residues.